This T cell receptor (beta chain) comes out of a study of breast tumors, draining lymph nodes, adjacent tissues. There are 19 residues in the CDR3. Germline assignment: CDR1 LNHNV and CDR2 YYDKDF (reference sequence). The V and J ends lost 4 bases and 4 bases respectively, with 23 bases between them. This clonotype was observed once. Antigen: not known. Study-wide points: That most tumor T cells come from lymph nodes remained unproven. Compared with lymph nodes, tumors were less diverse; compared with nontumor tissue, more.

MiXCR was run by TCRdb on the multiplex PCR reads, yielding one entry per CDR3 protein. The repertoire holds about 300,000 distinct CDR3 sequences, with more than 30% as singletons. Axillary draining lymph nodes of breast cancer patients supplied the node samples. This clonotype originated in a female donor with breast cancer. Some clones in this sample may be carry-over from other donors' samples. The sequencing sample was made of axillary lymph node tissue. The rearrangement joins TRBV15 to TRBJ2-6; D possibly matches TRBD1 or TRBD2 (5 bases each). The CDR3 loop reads CATSTSSDSGSPGANVLTF. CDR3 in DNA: TGTGCCACCAGCACCAGCAGTGACTCAGGGAGTCCGGGGGCCAACGTCCTGACTTTC.